This T cell receptor (beta chain) was recorded in a study of shared clonotypes between healthy human individuals. Of note for this clone: This specimen includes other DNA sequences encoding the same CDR3.

V dropped 3 bases and J dropped 5 bases, with 8 bases sitting between them. The CDR3 loop spans 13 amino acids. Germline assignment: CDR1 MNHEY and CDR2 SMNVEV (reference sequence). Only in-frame clones appear in the TCRdb table, and some are missing; sequencing was by immunoSEQ multiplex PCR. The data contain some 2,100,000 clones, more than 85% of them singletons. Cells designated naive CD8 were CD45RO-negative and were positively selected for CCR7, with terminally differentiated effector memory CD45RA+ cells excluded. This TCR was recovered from a man between 18 and 35 years old in good health. Some clones in this sample may be carry-over from other donors' samples. The sample was naive CD8+ T cells from PBMCs. The chain is built from TRBV27 and TRBJ2-1; D perhaps matches TRBD1 (6 bases). The CDR3 nucleotides are TGTGCCAGCAGTTTCAGGACAGACAATGAGCAGTTCTTC. Its translation: CASSFRTDNEQFF.